This TCR beta chain was retrieved from a study of cytomegalovirus exposure and HLA in healthy donors. Turning to the study itself: Most donors, 70% to 85% of over 350 genotyped, fell in the Caucasian-associated ancestry cluster. General observations from the study: In a later analysis, specific HLA alleles were associated with over 15,000 TCR beta sequences at a 0.05 false discovery rate. Further analysis, carried out later, found HLA-associated TCR beta chains more clonally expanded than equally common other chains.

In the case of this clone: The target antigen is unknown.

V was trimmed by 3 bases and J by 0 bases, leaving 18 bases between them. There are 18 residues in the CDR3. The germline CDR1 and CDR2 sequences are ENHRY and SYGVKD. Primers for the PCR totalled 60 Vbeta and 13 Jbeta. In the source study's methods: Later, an analysis found about 77 million unique TCR beta chains, and approximately 10 million of these were shared. Profiled with immunoSEQ multiplex PCR; TCRdb holds only in-frame clones, not every one. V and J calls and clone size come straight from that table; D and trimming were deduced from the DNA. The sample carries fewer than 150,000 clones, approximately 67% recorded once.

V usage is TRBV10-3 and J usage is TRBJ2-1; maybe TRBD2 (6 bases). Sequencing input: PBMCs. The sequence was collected from a man between 18 and 35 years old in good health and CMV-seropositive. The CDR3 bases are TGTGCCATCAGTGAACGGGGGAACCCATCGAGCTCCTACAATGAGCAGTTCTTC. Its protein product is CAISERGNPSSSYNEQFF.